This T cell receptor (beta chain) was sequenced for a study of T-cell reconstitution after alpha-beta-depleted transplantation in children. This sample's TCRbeta library carried unique molecular identifier barcodes. Via MiXCR, TCRdb re-called the PCR reads, giving one row per CDR3 protein. In the table there are some 390,000 distinct CDR3 sequences, around 21% of which are singletons. The sample holds a few counts of this clonotype. V shed 2 bases, J shed 2 bases, and the junction held 5 bases outside the gene matches. The CDR3 is made up of 15 amino acids. Per germline, CDR1 MGHRA and CDR2 YSYEKL. This clonotype was obtained from a human donor who donated a stem cell graft to a child with acute myeloid leukemia. V gene TRBV4-1 combines with J gene TRBJ2-5; 7 bases line up with TRBD2. This specimen was PBMCs from the stem cell graft donor, taken from the stem cell graft. CDR3 residues: CASSQRGLQQETQYF. The CDR3 region has the DNA TGCGCCAGCAGCCAAAGGGGACTACAACAAGAGACCCAGTACTTC.